This T cell receptor (beta chain) was found in a study of radiation and T cells in renal cell carcinoma. Background on the study: Nephrectomy followed 15 Gy stereotactic body radiation by 4 weeks.

This sample's time point: baseline pretreatment blood. Stated treatment: 15 Gy SBRT to primary tumor, nephrectomy 4 weeks later. The patient's renal cell carcinoma had clear cell pathology. The assay was immunoSEQ multiplex PCR, and TCRdb's table has in-frame clones only and misses some. The sample lists about 140,000 clones; approximately 82% were seen once. This clone was picked up one time. Its antigen remains unknown. Findings of the study overall: Without pretreatment biopsies, baseline tumor clonotype presence was undetermined. Top tumor clonotypes rose in blood 2 weeks post-radiation, then contracted.

The receptor was isolated from a woman in her 50s with renal cell carcinoma. Sequencing was performed on blood, taken from a patient whose treatment included radiotherapy and nephrectomy.

The CDR3 protein is CASSQEANSGANVLTF. For the CDR3, the DNA is TGCGCCAGCAGCCAAGAAGCCAACTCTGGGGCCAACGTCCTGACTTTC. The rearrangement joins TRBV4-3 to TRBJ2-6; D call uncertain. The CDR3 extends over 16 amino acids. V was shortened by 0 bases and J by 0 bases, with 6 bases between the two germline ends. Per the germline V gene, CDR1 is LGHNA and CDR2 is YSLEER.